This note documents a single T cell receptor (beta chain) sequence. This receptor's antigen is unknown. Within one base of it there is no much larger clone, and no base qualities were kept. This sample is drawn from a study of technical replicates of blood from several donors listed by TCRdb under 2017. Library generation was performed with the immunoSEQ multiplex PCR assay. TCRdb obtained this table from immuneACCESS and retained in-frame rearrangements with V and J assigned. These tables miss some clones; where compared with another copy, unresolved V genes account for less than half of the shortfall, and the remainder is unexplained. The sample contains about 71,000 clones, approximately 96% of them found a single time. The top ten clonotypes cover approximately 0.2% of the sample. This sequence was found in a human donor in good health. Sequenced sample: T cells isolated from PBMCs.

The CDR3 reads as follows: CASSESGHYGYTF. The nucleotides read TGCGCCAGCAGTGAGTCGGGGCACTATGGCTACACCTTC. The chain is made from TRBV10-1 and TRBJ1-2; 5 matching bases give a weak D call of TRBD1. CDR1 WNHNN and CDR2 SYGVQD are derived from the germline V gene (reference sequence). The CDR3 starts with the cysteine, ends with the phenylalanine, and has 13 residues. Just CDR3 DNA is preserved here, 39 bases in frame from base 1. V gives up 0 bases and J gives up 3 bases, and the segment between their germline ends measures 5 bases.